The source of this TCR beta chain is a study of PD-L1 blockade in urothelial cancer. Clones were sequenced by immunoSEQ multiplex PCR, and TCRdb holds only the in-frame ones, with some missing. The table shows about 32,000 clones, with 65% to 90% occurring only once. The CDR3 extends over 15 amino acids. The source of this sequence is a man aged 55 to 70 with urothelial cancer. This rearrangement joins TRBV21-1 to TRBJ2-4; the D call of TRBD1 is as the table states it, not checked on the DNA. TRBV21-1 is an annotated pseudogene. This material consisted of PBMCs, taken around atezolizumab (anti-PD-L1) treatment. CDR3 amino acids: CASGETGERKNIQYF. The CDR3 DNA sequence: TGTGCCAGCGGTGAGACAGGGGAGCGCAAAAACATTCAGTACTTC.